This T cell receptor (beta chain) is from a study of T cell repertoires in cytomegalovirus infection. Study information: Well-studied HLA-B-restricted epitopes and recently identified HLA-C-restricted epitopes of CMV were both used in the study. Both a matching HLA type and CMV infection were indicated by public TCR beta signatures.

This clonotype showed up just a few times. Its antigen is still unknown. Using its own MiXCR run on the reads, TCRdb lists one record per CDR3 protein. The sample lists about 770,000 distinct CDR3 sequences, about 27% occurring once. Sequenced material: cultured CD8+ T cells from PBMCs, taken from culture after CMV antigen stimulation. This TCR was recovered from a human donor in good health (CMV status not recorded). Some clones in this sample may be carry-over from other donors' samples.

The CDR3 region is CASSPGSGADGYTF. The CDR3 DNA reads TGTGCCAGCAGCCCCGGCTCGGGGGCAGACGGCTACACCTTC. V usage is TRBV5-6 and J usage is TRBJ1-2, with a possible D match to TRBD1 (6 bases). The ends were cut back, 4 bases at V and 8 bases at J, with 18 bases in the middle. The CDR3 runs 14 residues. The V gene's germline CDR1 is SGHDT and CDR2 YYEEEE.